What follows are 12 T cell receptor beta chains derived from one specimen sequenced in a study of identical twins. Each CDR3 protein gets one entry after TCRdb re-called the 5' RACE reads with MiXCR. Here the sample spans 1.5 million to 2 million distinct CDR3 sequences, 25% to 35% being singletons. The sequencing sample was made of cord blood. The receptors originated from a newborn girl in good health.

This clonotype was detected only a few times. This rearrangement joins TRBV12-3 or TRBV12-4 to TRBJ2-1, with TRBD2 as a possible D gene (6 bases). The CDR3 has 15 residues. Trimming stripped 3 bases from V and 0 bases from J, with 9 bases between. The CDR3, as DNA: TGTGCCAGCAGTTTGTGGGGACTCTCCTACAATGAGCAGTTCTTC. Translation gives CASSLWGLSYNEQFF.

The chain joins TRBV19 to TRBJ1-5; TRBD1 aligns across 9 bases. V was clipped by 5 bases and J by 1 base; unmatched bases: 15. From germline, CDR1 is LNHDA and CDR2 SQIVND (reference sequence). CDR3 size: 19 residues. Written as DNA, the CDR3 is TGTGCCAGTAGTCCCCGTTGGACAGGGGCCCCTTGGAGCAATCAGCCCCAGCATTTT. Translating gives CASSPRWTGAPWSNQPQHF. Complete variable domain (other parts from reference TRBV19 and TRBJ1-5): DGGITQSPKYLFRKEGQNVTLSCEQNLNHDAMYWYRQDPGQGLRLIYYSQIVNDFQKGDIAEGYSVSREKKESFPLTVTSAQKNPTAFYLCASSPRWTGAPWSNQPQHFGDGTRLSIL.

The chain combines TRBV20-1 with TRBJ2-5; a weak D match, TRBD2 (5 bases). The germline V gene encodes CDR1 DFQATT and CDR2 SNEGSKA (reference sequence). V lost 3 bases and J 5 bases, leaving 10 bases between the germline ends. CDR3 size: 12 residues. In DNA, the CDR3 is TGCAGTGCTAGCGGGTGGGAGGAGACCCAGTACTTC. Amino acid sequence: CSASGWEETQYF.

This clonotype showed up just a few times. The rearrangement uses TRBV27 and TRBJ1-6; tentative D call: TRBD1 (5 bases). The CDR3 sequence is 16 residues long. V was trimmed by 1 base and J by 2 bases, leaving 9 bases between them. The V gene's germline CDR1 is MNHEY and CDR2 SMNVEV (reference sequence). Written as DNA, the CDR3 is TGTGCCAGCAGTTTATTCAGGGAAGCCTATAATTCACCCCTCCACTTT. Encoded protein: CASSLFREAYNSPLHF.

Concerning this clonotype itself: A junction end diverges from the germline sequence, so it may reflect a read error. The chain couples TRBV5-1 to TRBJ2-7; a possible D gene is TRBD1 (6 bases). The CDR3 is 15 amino acids. Germline assignment: CDR1 SGHRS and CDR2 YFSETQ. The CDR3 spells CASSLETGPTYERYF. The CDR3 region has the DNA TGCGCCAGCAGCTTGGAGACAGGCCCGACCTACGAGCGGTACTTC.

This sequence joins TRBV12-3 or TRBV12-4 and TRBJ2-7; 9 bases agree with TRBD2. With V trimmed by 2 bases and J by 7 bases, 9 bases remained unmatched. The CDR3 length is 15 residues. CDR3 DNA: TGTGCCAGCAGTTTATTCCTAGCGGGACTGGGGGAGCAGTACTTC. Encoded protein: CASSLFLAGLGEQYF.

This clonotype was seen ten or more times. V is TRBV27 and J is TRBJ2-3; D remains ambiguous. Germline V lookup: CDR1 MNHEY, CDR2 SMNVEV (reference sequence). The CDR3 totals 14 residues. Trimming removed 4 bases from V and 6 bases from J, with 14 bases in between. In nucleotides, the CDR3 is TGTGCCAGCAGTTCCCTGAACTCCTGGGATACGCAGTATTTT. Its translation is CASSSLNSWDTQYF.

This clonotype has a handful of counts. The chain combines TRBV20-1 with TRBJ1-4, with 8 bases fitting TRBD1. CDR1 is DFQATT, CDR2 SNEGSKA, per germline (reference sequence). After removal of 1 base from V and 6 bases from J, the junction contained 13 bases not matched to a gene. This CDR3 contains 17 residues. As DNA, the CDR3 is TGCAGTGCTAGAGGGGCTTCCCACAGGGGGACGGATGAAAAACTGTTTTTT. The encoded protein is CSARGASHRGTDEKLFF.

This clonotype has more than one count but fewer than ten. V is TRBV6-6 and J is TRBJ1-1; D is perhaps TRBD1 (5 bases). There are 13 residues in the CDR3. Germline V lookup: CDR1 MNHNY, CDR2 SVGAGI (reference sequence). Trimming cost V 6 bases and J 6 bases, with 14 bases left between them. This CDR3 is CASRKQDLSEAFF. CDR3 coding DNA: TGTGCCAGCAGGAAACAGGATCTTTCTGAAGCTTTCTTT.

The chain recombines TRBV29-1 with TRBJ2-1; the match to TRBD2 covers 9 bases. The CDR3 extends over 18 amino acids. The germline gives CDR1 SQVTM, CDR2 ANQGSEA. Unmatched junction bases numbered 15, after V lost 6 bases and J lost 0 bases. CDR3 DNA: TGCAGCGTCCCTAGGGGCGGGAGGGCCTCAAGCTCCTACAATGAGCAGTTCTTC. It codes for CSVPRGGRASSSYNEQFF.

The V call is TRBV11-2, the J call TRBJ2-1, with 10 bases identical to TRBD2. The germline V gene has CDR1 SGHAT and CDR2 FQNNGV. After removal of 0 bases from V and 3 bases from J, the junction contained 5 bases not matched to a gene. The CDR3 length is 17 residues. The CDR3 loop is CASSLDNSGGVYNEQFF. In DNA, the CDR3 is TGTGCCAGCAGCTTAGATAACAGCGGGGGGGTCTACAATGAGCAGTTCTTC. Combining the CDR3 with reference TRBV11-2 and TRBJ2-1 gives the whole variable domain EAGVAQSPRYKIIEKRQSVAFWCNPISGHATLYWYQQILGQGPKLLIQFQNNGVVDDSQLPKDRFSAERLKGVDSTLKIQPAKLEDSAVYLCASSLDNSGGVYNEQFFGPGTRLTVL.

A single count supports this clonotype. This chain joins TRBV19 and TRBJ2-1; 9 bases map to TRBD2. Germline trimming cut 1 base from V and 9 bases from J; bases unmatched to any gene: 7. Germline CDR1 reads LNHDA; CDR2 reads SQIVND (reference sequence). This CDR3 contains 15 residues. CDR3 sequence (DNA): TGTGCCAGTAGTATAGCCAGGACTAGCGCTGGTGAGCAGTTCTTC. Its protein product is CASSIARTSAGEQFF.